The present entry profiles one T cell receptor (beta chain) with its context. The entry originates in a study of T cell responses to AZD1222 COVID-19 vaccine. Germline V gene data show CDR1 as KGHSH and CDR2 as LQKENI. V gave up 5 bases and J gave up 0 bases, with 11 bases separating them. This CDR3 is 14 amino acids long. The data were produced by immunoSEQ multiplex PCR, yet TCRdb's version contains in-frame clones alone and is incomplete. The table lists some 100,000 clones, roughly 89% of them singletons, with over 15% in the top ten. The chain combines TRBV18 with TRBJ2-7; TRBD2 is a possible D gene (5 bases). This material consisted of peripheral blood, taken on day 0 of AZD1222 vaccination. This TCR was recovered from an adult in good health. CDR3 nucleotides: TGTGCCAGCTCAGGCACCGGGGTCTCCTACGAGCAGTACTTC. It codes for CASSGTGVSYEQYF.